This T cell receptor beta chain is drawn from a study of regulatory T cells in long-lasting Graves disease. Whole-study results and caveats: Thyroid tissue went unstudied; only peripheral blood was examined. Patients whose Graves' disease persisted exhibited lower TCR diversity than those newly diagnosed.

Trimming removed 4 bases from V and 6 bases from J, with 18 bases in between. Germline V gene lookup returns CDR1 SGHTA and CDR2 FQGNSA. This CDR3 is built from 15 residues. Time point of the sample: newly diagnosed GD, antithyroid drugs for less than 3 months. Following extraction of RNA from PBMCs, that RNA was used to make the TCR library. The patients were drawn from one endocrinology department in Xi'an, China. A remark on this clonotype: Antigen: not known.

Researchers made TCR beta libraries by using iRepertoire HTBI primers and running Arm-PCR on CDR3 regions. In the original workflow: Detected in the samples were just over 60 TRBV and around 15 TRBJ segments. TCRdb re-called the multiplex PCR reads with MiXCR, one entry per CDR3 protein. These V and J calls rely on TCRdb rather than the paper's analysis. Of about 240,000 distinct CDR3 sequences in the sample, around 20% were seen once. The V and J genes are TRBV7-2 and TRBJ1-2; possible D gene TRBD1, 6 bases. The material sequenced was peripheral blood mononuclear cells (PBMCs), taken at new diagnosis, from a patient treated with antithyroid drugs. The sequence derives from a female donor with Graves disease. CDR3 coding DNA: TGTGCCAGCAGCTCCAGGGGAGGGAAGCGGGATGGCTACACCTTC. Residues: CASSSRGGKRDGYTF.